One sample yielded the 13 T cell receptor beta chains listed below, sequenced in a study of T cells in Graves' hyperthyroidism and ophthalmopathy. TCR beta CDR3 sequences were amplified from RNA transcripts. Using the HTBI primer set, a first-round RT-PCR was run on the TCR CDR3. Each CDR3 protein is one row after TCRdb ran MiXCR on the multiplex PCR reads. Of about 400,000 distinct CDR3 sequences listed, approximately 25% were seen once; the top ten hold around four fifths. The sample taken for sequencing was blood. All receptors derive from a man aged 45 to 65 with Graves' hyperthyroidism.

This clonotype has only one observation. The genes are TRBV5-1 and TRBJ2-2; 8 bases agree with TRBD1. The CDR3 loop spans 21 amino acids. From germline, CDR1 is SGHRS and CDR2 YFSETQ. V dropped 4 bases and J dropped 1; count of bases not matched to a gene: 21. In DNA, the CDR3 is TGCGCCAGCAGCCCAACCCTTGGGACAGGAGCAACCGGCAAGAACACCGGGGAGCTGTTTTTT. Its protein is CASSPTLGTGATGKNTGELFF.

This clonotype was recorded many times. This sequence joins TRBV2 and TRBJ2-5, with 9 bases aligning to TRBD1. With V trimmed by 6 bases and J by 5 bases, 10 bases remained unmatched. This CDR3 has 15 amino acids. The germline V gene encodes CDR1 SNHLY and CDR2 FYNNEI. The CDR3 spells CASSGRTGAVETQYF. The CDR3 DNA reads as TGTGCCAGCAGCGGTAGGACAGGGGCCGTGGAGACCCAGTACTTC.

This clonotype was detected once. The chain recombines TRBV11-3 with TRBJ1-3; D perhaps matches TRBD1 (5 bases). The V end lost 3 bases, the J end lost 0 bases, and 9 bases lay between the germline ends. The CDR3 sequence is 15 residues long. Germline CDR1 is SGHNT and CDR2 is YENEEA. CDR3 in DNA: TGTGCCAGCAGCTTGATGACAGTCTCTGGAAACACCATATATTTT. Amino acid sequence: CASSLMTVSGNTIYF.

This clonotype turned up a few times. The V call is TRBV5-1, the J call TRBJ2-7; the D is unclear. Looked up from germline, CDR1 is SGHRS and CDR2 is YFSETQ. V lost 4 bases and J lost 0, with 11 bases in between. CDR3 size: 14 residues. CDR3 loop: CASSPLARSYEQYF. The CDR3 DNA sequence: TGCGCCAGCAGCCCCCTGGCCCGCTCCTACGAGCAGTACTTC.

The count of this clonotype is one. This chain links TRBV28 with TRBJ2-1; TRBD1 might be the D (7 bases). Germline lookup yields CDR1 MDHEN and CDR2 SYDVKM. V was pared by 2 bases and J by 7 bases, with 18 bases between. The CDR3 loop spans 16 amino acids. The CDR3 sequence: CASSLLFQSGGNEQFF. Here the CDR3 DNA reads TGTGCCAGCAGTTTACTCTTCCAATCAGGGGGGAATGAGCAGTTCTTC.

This clonotype was seen a few times. This chain links TRBV12-3 or TRBV12-4 with TRBJ2-7, with 7 bases matching TRBD2. The CDR3 is 14 amino acids. Trimming took 6 bases from V and 7 from J; bases not matched to a gene: 12. Here the CDR3 reads CASRLEGRVDEQYF. The CDR3, as DNA: TGTGCCAGCAGGCTCGAGGGGAGGGTGGATGAGCAGTACTTC.

The sample holds many counts of this clonotype. The chain recombines TRBV10-2 with TRBJ2-4, with D perhaps matching TRBD1 (6 bases). CDR3 length equals 16 residues. Trimming shortened V by 3 bases and J by 3 bases, and 15 bases separated the two germline ends. The V gene's germline CDR1 is WSHSY and CDR2 SAAADI. CDR3 sequence (DNA): TGCGCCAGCAGTGATTTTGGGGGCTCAGGCAAAAACATTCAGTACTTC. Protein sequence: CASSDFGGSGKNIQYF.

This clonotype occurred a few times. The chain couples TRBV6-5 to TRBJ1-2; a possible D gene is TRBD1 (6 bases). The CDR3 has 16 residues. Germline V CDR1 and CDR2: MNHEY, SVGAGI. The V and J ends lost 2 bases and 0 bases respectively, with 13 bases between them. The CDR3 DNA follows: TGTGCCAGCAGTTACGGCAGGGGCAGGGCTAACTATGGCTACACCTTC. It encodes CASSYGRGRANYGYTF.

In this sample, this clonotype turned up many times. The chain joins TRBV7-2 to TRBJ2-5, with 7 bases that match TRBD2. The CDR3 runs 15 residues. CDR1 is SGHTA and CDR2 is FQGNSA in the germline V gene. V trimming: 1 base; J trimming: 5 bases; junction bases outside the gene matches: 7. As DNA, the CDR3 is TGTGCCAGCAGCTTAGGAGGGGAGGGCTGGGAGACCCAGTACTTC. It codes for CASSLGGEGWETQYF.

This clonotype has more than one count but fewer than ten. The chain couples TRBV12-3 or TRBV12-4 to TRBJ2-4; a possible D gene is TRBD1 (6 bases). V was trimmed by 5 bases and J by 0 bases, leaving 23 bases between them. The CDR3 totals 19 residues. This chain's CDR3 is CASSPVPGHLRSAKNIQYF. In DNA, the CDR3 is TGTGCCAGCAGTCCTGTCCCGGGACATCTGAGGTCAGCCAAAAACATTCAGTACTTC.

This clonotype was counted between two and nine times. The chain is built from TRBV20-1 and TRBJ2-1, with 8 bases aligning to TRBD2. The germline V gene has CDR1 DFQATT and CDR2 SNEGSKA (reference sequence). This CDR3 has 14 amino acids. V trimming: 6 bases; J trimming: 8 bases; junction bases outside the gene matches: 12. The DNA of the CDR3 is TGCAGTGCCCATGGGAGCGGGAGTAAAGATGAGCAGTTCTTC. Protein product: CSAHGSGSKDEQFF.

This clonotype has more than one count but fewer than ten. The chain recombines TRBV12-5 with TRBJ2-3; 10 bases are a match to TRBD1. Germline V gene lookup returns CDR1 LGHNT and CDR2 FRNRAP. Unmatched junction bases numbered 8, after V lost 5 bases and J lost 6 bases. CDR3 length: 15 amino acids. CDR3 region: CASGLSGTGADTQYF. CDR3 bases: TGTGCTAGTGGTCTATCCGGGACAGGGGCCGATACGCAGTATTTT. Combining the CDR3 with reference TRBV12-5 and TRBJ2-3 gives the whole variable domain DARVTQTPRHKVTEMGQEVTMRCQPILGHNTVFWYRQTMMQGLELLAYFRNRAPLDDSGMPKDRFSAEMPDATLATLKIQPSEPRDSAVYFCASGLSGTGADTQYFGPGTRLTVL.

Here the CDR3 reads CASSLPGWQPQHF. CDR3 DNA: TGTGCCAGCAGTCTACCCGGGTGGCAGCCCCAGCATTTT. V and J are TRBV28 and TRBJ1-5; D unclear. The CDR3 runs 13 residues. With 5 bases removed from V and 7 bases from J, the gap between germline ends came to 12 bases. CDR1 is MDHEN and CDR2 is SYDVKM in the germline V gene.